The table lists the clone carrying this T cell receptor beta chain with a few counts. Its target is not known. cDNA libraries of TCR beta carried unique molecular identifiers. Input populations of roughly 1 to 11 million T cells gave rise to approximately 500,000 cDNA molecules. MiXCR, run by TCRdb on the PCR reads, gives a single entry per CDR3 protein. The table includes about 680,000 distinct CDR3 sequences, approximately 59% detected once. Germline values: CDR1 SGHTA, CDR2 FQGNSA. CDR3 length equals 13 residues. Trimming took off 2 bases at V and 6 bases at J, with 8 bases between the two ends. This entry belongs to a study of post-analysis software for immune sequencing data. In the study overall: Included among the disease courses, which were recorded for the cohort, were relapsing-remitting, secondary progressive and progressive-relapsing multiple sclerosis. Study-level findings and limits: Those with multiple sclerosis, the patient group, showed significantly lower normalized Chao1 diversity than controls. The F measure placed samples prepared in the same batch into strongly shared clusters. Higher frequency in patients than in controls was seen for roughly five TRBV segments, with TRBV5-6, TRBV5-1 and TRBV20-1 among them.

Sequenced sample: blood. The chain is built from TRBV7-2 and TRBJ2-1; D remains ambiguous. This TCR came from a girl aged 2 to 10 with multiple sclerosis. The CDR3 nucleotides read TGTGCCAGCAGCTTAACCATTACCAATGAGCAGTTCTTC. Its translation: CASSLTITNEQFF.